The next 30 T cell receptor beta chains were all read from a single sample in a study of regulatory T cells in long-lasting Graves disease. As for time point: persistent/refractory GD, antithyroid drugs over 5 years with positive TRAb. PBMCs were the source of the RNA used for TCR sequencing. Relying on iRepertoire HTBI primers and Arm-PCR of CDR3 regions, the team built TCR beta libraries. Via MiXCR, TCRdb re-called the multiplex PCR reads, giving one row per CDR3 protein. The sample lists under 500,000 distinct CDR3 sequences, less than 25% occurring once. The sample was peripheral blood mononuclear cells (PBMCs), taken when the disease was refractory, from a patient treated with antithyroid drugs. These receptors were collected from a female donor with Graves disease.

This clonotype was found a few times. The chain is built from TRBV2 and TRBJ2-1, with 9 bases identical to TRBD2. This CDR3 region has 15 residues. The ends lost 6 bases at V and 4 bases at J; junction bases unmatched: 7. The germline gives CDR1 SNHLY, CDR2 FYNNEI. CDR3: CASSAPAGGYNEQFF. DNA of the CDR3: TGTGCCAGCAGCGCCCCCGCGGGGGGGTACAATGAGCAGTTCTTC.

As for this clonotype: A single base separates this from a much larger clone, so it may be a read error. The J gene is TRBJ2-7, the V gene TRBV6-2 or TRBV6-3, with 8 bases fitting TRBD1. This CDR3 is 15 amino acids long. Germline V gives CDR1 MNHEY, CDR2 SVGEGT. The CDR3: CAGSYRDRQNYEQYF. CDR3 nucleotide sequence: TGTGCCGGCAGTTACAGGGACAGGCAAAACTACGAGCAGTACTTC.

This clonotype was observed at least ten times. The chain has TRBV19 and TRBJ2-7; D gene ambiguous. Germline lookup yields CDR1 LNHDA and CDR2 SQIVND (reference sequence). This CDR3 is 13 amino acids long. V was trimmed by 3 bases and J by 3 bases, leaving 9 bases between them. The CDR3 region is CASSMGPNYEQYF. DNA of the CDR3: TGTGCCAGTAGTATGGGCCCCAACTACGAGCAGTACTTC.

There are a few counts of this clonotype. CDR3 sequence (DNA): TGCAGTGCTAGAGCCCCCAGTGGGGTTTCCTACGAGCAGTACTTC. As protein: CSARAPSGVSYEQYF. The chain has TRBV20-1 and TRBJ2-7; D not certain. CDR3 size: 15 residues. Between the trimmed V and J ends, which lost 1 base and 1 base, there was a span of 14 bases. CDR1 and CDR2 from the germline V gene are DFQATT and SNEGSKA (reference sequence).

This clonotype was seen ten or more times. This chain links TRBV28 with TRBJ2-2; 7 bases line up with TRBD2. This CDR3 spans 16 amino acids. Germline assignment: CDR1 MDHEN and CDR2 SYDVKM. V was pared by 5 bases and J by 5 bases, with 11 bases of the junction left unmatched. The CDR3 DNA reads TGTGCCAGCAGTCCCCTCCTAGCGGATTGGACCGGGGAGCTGTTTTTT. Its translation is CASSPLLADWTGELFF.

This clonotype was detected only once. This sequence joins TRBV4-1 and TRBJ2-7; tentatively, D is TRBD1 or TRBD2 (6 bases each). The V end was cut by 4 bases, the J end by 4 bases, with 17 bases between. The germline gives CDR1 MGHRA, CDR2 YSYEKL. The CDR3 runs to 15 residues. Written as DNA, the CDR3 is TGCGCCAGCAGCCCTTATGGTCAGGGGAGGTACGAGCAGTACTTC. It translates to CASSPYGQGRYEQYF.

This clonotype was detected many times. J is TRBJ1-2 and V is TRBV28; D is possibly TRBD1 (6 bases). Trimming removed 4 bases at V and 7 bases at J, with 16 bases between. CDR1 is MDHEN and CDR2 is SYDVKM in the germline V gene. The CDR3 consists of 14 residues. As DNA, the CDR3 is TGTGCCAGCAGTTCTCAACAGGGAAGTACTGGCTACACCTTC. It yields the protein CASSSQQGSTGYTF.

The V and J genes are TRBV6-1 and TRBJ1-4; D gene unclear. The CDR3 is 15 amino acids. The germline V and J ends were trimmed by 2 bases and 5 bases, with 12 bases remaining between them. CDR1 and CDR2 (germline): MNHNS, SASEGT. DNA of the CDR3: TGTGCCAGCAGTGAAACCCCTGGGCCAAATGAAAAACTGTTTTTT. Translated: CASSETPGPNEKLFF.

This clonotype was detected many times. The rearrangement links TRBV2 to TRBJ1-2; possible D gene TRBD1, 6 bases. Germline CDR1 and CDR2: SNHLY and FYNNEI. The CDR3 consists of 14 residues. V was trimmed by 7 bases and J by 3 bases, leaving 15 bases between them. In DNA form, the CDR3 reads TGTGCCAGCAATACAGGGTTTTTGGACTATGGCTACACCTTC. This gives the protein CASNTGFLDYGYTF.

V gene TRBV6-1 combines with J gene TRBJ2-7, with 7 bases fitting TRBD1. The germline V gene has CDR1 MNHNS and CDR2 SASEGT. The J segment lost 3 bases and the V segment lost 8 bases, leaving 10 bases of the junction unmatched. This CDR3 region has 14 residues. The CDR3: CASRPQGVHYEQYF. In DNA, the CDR3 is TGTGCCAGCCGACCCCAGGGGGTCCACTACGAGCAGTACTTC.

At least ten counts were recorded for this clonotype. The chain couples TRBV10-3 to TRBJ1-4; 8 bases are shared with TRBD1. V gave up 0 bases and J gave up 7 bases; unmatched junction bases: 4. The CDR3 sequence is 15 residues long. Germline CDR1 ENHRY, CDR2 SYGVKD. The CDR3 DNA reads TGTGCCATCAGTGAGTCGACACAGGGGGGTGAAAAACTGTTTTTT. It encodes CAISESTQGGEKLFF.

The chain couples TRBV7-6 to TRBJ1-6; D is ambiguous. The CDR3 sequence is 13 residues long. Germline V gene sequence: CDR1 SGHVS, CDR2 FNYEAQ. Between the trimmed V and J ends, which lost 5 bases and 3 bases, there was a span of 5 bases. CDR3 sequence reads: CASSDNYNSPLHF. CDR3 coding DNA: TGTGCCAGCAGCGACAACTATAATTCACCCCTCCACTTT.

Comments on this clonotype: With a far larger clone one base away, a read error is the likely cause. This chain joins TRBV11-2 and TRBJ2-7, with 9 bases fitting TRBD2. Germline V gene sequence: CDR1 SGHAT, CDR2 FQNNGV. This CDR3 contains 14 residues. CDR3 sequence (DNA): TGTGCCAGCAGAAGCGGGAGGTCCAGCTACGGGCAGTACTTC. Residues: CASRSGRSSYGQYF.

Points on this clonotype: A much larger clonotype is one base distant, so this may be a read error. The CDR3 reads CSVLGTGWEELFF. The CDR3, as DNA: TGCAGCGTTCTAGGGACAGGATGGGAAGAACTGTTTTTT. V is TRBV29-1 and J is TRBJ1-4, with 8 bases that match TRBD1. Looked up from germline, CDR1 is SQVTM and CDR2 is ANQGSEA. V gave up 5 bases and J gave up 12 bases; unmatched junction bases: 11. The CDR3 has 13 amino acids.

V usage is TRBV7-3 and J usage is TRBJ2-7, with D unclear. This CDR3 has 12 amino acids. Germline CDR1 reads SGHTA; CDR2 reads FQGTGA. Deletions cut 2 bases from V and 6 bases from J, with 8 bases between. CDR3 amino acids: CASSLAMGEQYF. CDR3 in DNA: TGTGCCAGCAGCTTAGCTATGGGCGAGCAGTACTTC. Combining the CDR3 with reference TRBV7-3 and TRBJ2-7 gives the whole variable domain GAGVSQTPSNKVTEKGKYVELRCDPISGHTALYWYRQSLGQGPEFLIYFQGTGAADDSGLPNDRFFAVRPEGSVSTLKIQRTERGDSAVYLCASSLAMGEQYFGPGTRLTVT.

This clonotype has only a few counts. The rearrangement joins TRBV7-2 to TRBJ2-1, with 8 bases fitting TRBD2. This CDR3 contains 14 residues. Germline trimming cut 2 bases from V and 11 bases from J; bases unmatched to any gene: 8. Germline lookup yields CDR1 SGHTA and CDR2 FQGNSA. CDR3 in amino acids: CASSLSGGGRKQFF. The CDR3 DNA follows: TGTGCCAGCAGCTTATCTGGGGGCGGGAGGAAGCAGTTCTTC. Full variable domain (remainder filled in from reference TRBV7-2 and TRBJ2-1): GAGVSQSPSNKVTEKGKDVELRCDPISGHTALYWYRQSLGQGLEFLIYFQGNSAPDKSGLPSDRFSAERTGGSVSTLTIQRTQQEDSAVYLCASSLSGGGRKQFFGPGTRLTVL.

There are many counts of this clonotype. This CDR3 is CSATGFNEQYF. The CDR3 DNA follows: TGCAGTGCTACAGGGTTCAACGAGCAGTACTTC. The rearrangement joins TRBV20-1 to TRBJ2-7; tentative D call: TRBD1 (5 bases). Trimming took 4 bases from V and 5 from J, leaving 9 bases between them. This CDR3 has 11 residues. CDR1 and CDR2 from the germline V gene are DFQATT and SNEGSKA (reference sequence).

This chain joins TRBV30 and TRBJ2-4, with TRBD2 matching over 8 bases. Germline values: CDR1 GTSNPN, CDR2 SVGIG (reference sequence). This CDR3 region has 12 residues. V shed 3 bases, J shed 5 bases, and the junction held 0 bases outside the gene matches. CDR3 nucleotides: TGTGCCTGGAGCGGGAGGGAAAACATTCAGTACTTC. This codes for CAWSGRENIQYF.

The gene calls are TRBV30 and TRBJ1-6; D unclear. Germline CDR1 GTSNPN, CDR2 SVGIG (reference sequence). With 5 bases removed from V and 4 bases from J, the gap between germline ends came to 6 bases. The CDR3 spans 12 residues. As DNA, the CDR3 is TGTGCCTGGGGACCTTATAATTCACCCCTCCACTTT. This codes for CAWGPYNSPLHF.

This clonotype occurred many times. The chain has TRBV20-1 and TRBJ2-5; 7 positions agree with TRBD2. V was pared by 2 bases and J by 5 bases, with 8 bases of the junction left unmatched. The V gene's germline CDR1 is DFQATT and CDR2 SNEGSKA (reference sequence). The CDR3 consists of 14 residues. The CDR3 bases are TGCAGTGCTAGATCCGGGGGGAGCAGCGAGACCCAGTACTTC. It codes for CSARSGGSSETQYF.

This clonotype was observed at least ten times. The genes are TRBV12-3 or TRBV12-4 and TRBJ1-2, with 7 bases aligning to TRBD1. This CDR3 is 16 amino acids long. V lost 2 bases, J lost 6 bases, and 12 bases stayed unmatched. Here the CDR3 reads CASSLYPITGAHGYTF. CDR3 coding DNA: TGTGCCAGCAGTTTATATCCCATTACAGGGGCTCATGGCTACACCTTC.

This clonotype was seen more than once but under ten times. The J gene is TRBJ1-5, the V gene TRBV6-1; D gene uncertain. The CDR3 is made up of 11 amino acids. Germline V gives CDR1 MNHNS, CDR2 SASEGT. Trimming removed 1 base at V and 16 bases at J, with 11 bases between. The CDR3 bases are TGTGCCAGCAGTGAAGACGGTGTAAGACATTTT. Its protein is CASSEDGVRHF.

This clonotype was detected ten times or more. The J gene is TRBJ2-7, the V gene TRBV2, with unresolved D. Germline CDR1 and CDR2: SNHLY and FYNNEI. The CDR3 totals 15 residues. V was clipped by 7 bases and J by 6 bases, with 22 bases between them. The CDR3 DNA reads TGTGCCAGCATTTCATCAGACTCCCGGAGAAGCGAGCAGTACTTC. This translates into CASISSDSRRSEQYF. The complete variable domain, with remaining parts taken from reference TRBV2 and TRBJ2-7, reads EPEVTQTPSHQVTQMGQEVILRCVPISNHLYFYWYRQILGQKVEFLVSFYNNEISEKSEIFDDQFSVERPDGSNFTLKIRSTKLEDSAMYFCASISSDSRRSEQYFGPGTRLTVT.

This clonotype has only a few counts. CDR3: CASSTTDRVNYGYTF. CDR3 bases: TGTGCCAGCAGTACCACGGACAGGGTTAACTATGGCTACACCTTC. The J gene is TRBJ1-2, the V gene TRBV12-3 or TRBV12-4, with 8 bases matching TRBD1. The CDR3 extends over 15 amino acids. After removal of 5 bases from V and 1 base from J, the junction contained 6 bases not matched to a gene.

This clonotype was seen ten or more times. The rearrangement links TRBV7-2 to TRBJ1-5; TRBD1 aligns across 7 bases. CDR3 size: 14 residues. After removal of 2 bases from V and 9 bases from J, the junction contained 7 bases not matched to a gene. CDR1 is SGHTA, CDR2 FQGNSA, per germline. CDR3 amino acids: CASSLRGGASPQHF. CDR3 nucleotides: TGTGCCAGCAGCTTACGAGGGGGCGCGTCGCCCCAGCATTTT.

The CDR3 protein is CASSLLVSETRPTIEQFF. CDR3 bases: TGTGCCAGCAGTTTACTTGTAAGTGAGACTAGACCTACAATAGAGCAGTTCTTC. The chain couples TRBV28 to TRBJ2-1; D is perhaps TRBD2 (6 bases). The V end was cut by 2 bases, the J end by 10 bases, with 27 bases between. The CDR3 runs to 18 residues. Per the germline V gene, CDR1 is MDHEN and CDR2 is SYDVKM.

This clonotype was observed many times. This chain joins TRBV11-2 and TRBJ1-2; D perhaps matches TRBD1 (6 bases). V lost 6 bases and J lost 5, with 16 bases in between. Per germline, CDR1 SGHAT and CDR2 FQNNGV. The length of the CDR3 is 14 residues. CDR3 coding DNA: TGTGCCAGCAGTTCCGCCCTAGGGGGGTATGGCTACACCTTC. Translation gives CASSSALGGYGYTF.

This clonotype came up many times. The rearrangement uses TRBV28 and TRBJ1-5; a possible D gene is TRBD1 (6 bases). The CDR3 extends over 15 amino acids. Trimming left V 6 bases short and J 2 bases short, with 14 bases between. Germline lookup yields CDR1 MDHEN and CDR2 SYDVKM. CDR3 sequence: CASSNREVGNQPQHF. DNA for the CDR3: TGTGCCAGCAGCAACAGGGAAGTTGGCAATCAGCCCCAGCATTTT. Complete variable domain (other parts from reference TRBV28 and TRBJ1-5): DVKVTQSSRYLVKRTGEKVFLECVQDMDHENMFWYRQDPGLGLRLIYFSYDVKMKEKGDIPEGYSVSREKKERFSLILESASTNQTSMYLCASSNREVGNQPQHFGDGTRLSIL.

This clonotype was detected only a few times. The CDR3 DNA is TGTGCCAGTAGTACTACATCCCCGGGACAGGGGAACTATGGCTACACCTTC. Its translation: CASSTTSPGQGNYGYTF. The chain carries TRBV19 and TRBJ1-2; 10 nucleotides match TRBD1. The length of the CDR3 is 17 residues. The germline CDR1 and CDR2 sequences are LNHDA and SQIVND (reference sequence). V dropped 4 bases and J dropped 2; count of bases not matched to a gene: 10. Full variable domain (missing parts from reference TRBV19 and TRBJ1-2): DGGITQSPKYLFRKEGQNVTLSCEQNLNHDAMYWYRQDPGQGLRLIYYSQIVNDFQKGDIAEGYSVSREKKESFPLTVTSAQKNPTAFYLCASSTTSPGQGNYGYTFGSGTRLTVV.

The chain is built from TRBV30 and TRBJ1-2; 7 nucleotides agree with TRBD1. Losses at the gene ends were 2 bases for V and 6 bases for J; bases not matched to a gene: 9. CDR3 length: 14 amino acids. CDR1 and CDR2 from the germline V gene are GTSNPN and SVGIG (reference sequence). This chain's CDR3 is CAWSPGRGSDGYTF. The CDR3 bases are TGTGCCTGGAGTCCGGGCAGGGGGTCCGATGGCTACACCTTC.